The 7 T cell receptor beta chains presented below share a single source sample, sequenced in a study of cytomegalovirus exposure and HLA in healthy donors. The PCR contained 60 Vbeta and 13 Jbeta primers. Some clones are missing from TCRdb's copy, which holds only in-frame ones; the method was immunoSEQ multiplex PCR. The sample yields 120,000 or so clones, 80% seen once. Sequencing was performed on PBMCs. These receptors all stem from a male donor in good health and CMV-seronegative.

The table lists this clone with a count of one. The chain carries TRBV6-5 and TRBJ2-1, with 8 nucleotides matching TRBD1. Per the germline V gene, CDR1 is MNHEY and CDR2 is SVGAGI. CDR3 length: 15 amino acids. The V and J ends lost 9 bases and 0 bases, in that order; junction bases with no gene match: 7. CDR3 in amino acids: CASRVTGGSYNEQFF. The DNA of the CDR3 is TGTGCCAGTCGGGTAACAGGGGGCTCCTACAATGAGCAGTTCTTC.

The V gene is TRBV6-6, the J gene TRBJ1-1; no clear D gene. Germline lookup yields CDR1 MNHNY and CDR2 SVGAGI (reference sequence). The ends were cut back, 5 bases at V and 7 bases at J, with 8 bases in the middle. The CDR3 spans 11 residues. The CDR3 coding sequence is TGTGCCAGCAGTCCGCGGGATGAAGCTTTCTTT. This gives the protein CASSPRDEAFF.

This chain joins TRBV18 and TRBJ1-1; no firm D call. Trimming left V 5 bases short and J 6 bases short, with 13 bases between. CDR3 length: 13 residues. CDR1 is KGHSH and CDR2 is LQKENI in the germline V gene. The CDR3 DNA follows: TGTGCCAGCTCATCCGGACGGAGGGCTGAAGCTTTCTTT. This sequence encodes CASSSGRRAEAFF.

Comment on this clone: An end of the junction does not agree with germline; a read error may underlie this. The J gene is TRBJ2-3, the V gene TRBV7-2, with 7 positions matching TRBD2. The length of the CDR3 is 16 residues. The germline V gene has CDR1 SGHTA and CDR2 FQGNSA. CDR3 protein: CASSPSRSGGTDTQYF. CDR3 bases: TGTGCCAGCAGCCCGAGCCGGTCGGGAGGCACGGATACGCAGTATTTT.

This clone was seen a few times. The chain couples TRBV5-1 to TRBJ2-3, with TRBD2 matching 7 bases. Trimming removed 6 bases from V and 6 bases from J; junction bases left unmatched: 10. This CDR3 has 14 residues. The germline gives CDR1 SGHRS, CDR2 YFSETQ. This chain's CDR3 is CASTREVRADTQYF. The CDR3 DNA is TGCGCCAGCACCCGGGAGGTGAGGGCCGATACGCAGTATTTT.

This clone was seen just once. The rearrangement uses TRBV6-5 and TRBJ2-7; maybe TRBD1 (5 bases). The CDR3 extends over 14 amino acids. Germline V gene sequence: CDR1 MNHEY, CDR2 SVGAGI. V was pared by 3 bases and J by 2 bases, with 11 bases between. The DNA of the CDR3 is TGTGCCAGCAGTTATAGTTTCAGGGCCTACGAGCAGTACTTC. Encoded protein: CASSYSFRAYEQYF.

The chain uses TRBV7-8 and TRBJ2-1, with TRBD2 as a possible D gene (5 bases). CDR1 and CDR2 (germline): SGHVS, FQNEAQ. Trimming took off 2 bases at V and 3 bases at J, with 11 bases between the two ends. There are 15 residues in the CDR3. The CDR3 nucleotides read TGTGCCAGCAGCTTAACCGAGACTAACTACAATGAGCAGTTCTTC. Protein sequence: CASSLTETNYNEQFF.